Reported below is one TCR beta chain. Its recognized antigen is unknown. Base qualities were left out, and no much larger clone turns up one base away. The sample has other DNA sequences that encode this CDR3 too. The donors belonged to the validation cohort of 90 to 150 subjects, which was separate from the roughly 670-subject first cohort. Taken from cysteine to phenylalanine, the CDR3 has 14 residues. Kept here is only the CDR3 DNA, which spans 42 bases and is read in frame from base 1. For this chain, trimming is 1 base at the V end and 1 base at the J end, and the number of junction bases without a gene match is 0. From a lookup of the germline V gene, CDR1 and CDR2 are KGHSH and LQKENI. Libraries were constructed by the immunoSEQ multiplex PCR assay. For the original study's pipeline: A statistical classification framework was developed to diagnose cytomegalovirus status using the catalog of TCR beta chain sequences. This immuneACCESS table, as held by TCRdb, lists in-frame sequences with V and J called but not all clones. Of the missing ones, under half trace to an unresolved V gene in checked studies; the others have no known cause. The D gene and trimming were derived from the DNA, and the V and J assignments and clone size from that table. This sample has around 130,000 clones in its table, and just under 90% of those were observed once. The ten biggest clones cover approximately 3.3% of the sample.

This specimen belongs to a study of cytomegalovirus exposure and HLA in healthy donors (dated 2017 in TCRdb). The study in broad terms: According to a later analysis, one platform produced both the roughly 110 validation repertoires and the 720 or so repertoires of the first cohort. The study aimed to test whether cataloging public T cell receptors could reveal signatures of past pathogen exposure. In addition to the first cohort of around 670 subjects, a separate validation cohort of about 120 different subjects was used. To predict cytomegalovirus infection status, the study brought together high-throughput TCR immunosequencing, statistical association of individual TCRs with disease status, and machine learning.

What the work shows at the level of the full study, not this receptor alone: It was suggested by the authors that the approach could potentially be generalized to other disease states and immunological phenotypes. A total of 164 TCR beta chains were listed by the study as associated with cytomegalovirus. The classifier was reported to diagnose cytomegalovirus status with high specificity and sensitivity in both the original cohort and the validation cohort. Of the cluster scores, roughly 93% were above 0 in a later analysis, which found that TCRs clustered in the first cohort also tended to co-occur in the approximately 120 validation repertoires. A few of the identified cytomegalovirus-associated TCR beta chains were confirmed in vitro to be specific for cytomegalovirus antigens. While some public TCRs were present in many individuals, most TCR sequences turned up only very rarely across donors. All 120 or so repertoires were used to score co-occurrence in the validation cohort in a later analysis, because that analysis had no HLA typing for the cohort.

The V and J genes are TRBV18 and TRBJ1-1, with 7 bases matching TRBD1. This clonotype was obtained from a man aged 30-40 years in good health and CMV-seronegative. What was sequenced was PBMCs. CDR3 loop: CASSPQGANTEAFF. The DNA reads as follows: TGTGCCAGCTCACCACAGGGGGCGAACACTGAAGCTTTCTTT.